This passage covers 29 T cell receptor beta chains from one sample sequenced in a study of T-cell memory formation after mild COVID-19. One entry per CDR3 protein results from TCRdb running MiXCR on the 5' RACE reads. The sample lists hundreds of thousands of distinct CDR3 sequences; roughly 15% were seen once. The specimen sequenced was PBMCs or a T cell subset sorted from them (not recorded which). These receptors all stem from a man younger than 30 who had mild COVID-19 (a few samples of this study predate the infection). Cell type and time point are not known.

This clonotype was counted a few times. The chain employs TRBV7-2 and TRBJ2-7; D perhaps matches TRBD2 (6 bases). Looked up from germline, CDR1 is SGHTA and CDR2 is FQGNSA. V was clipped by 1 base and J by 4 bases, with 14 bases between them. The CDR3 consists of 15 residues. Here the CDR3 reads CASSLGPLGTYEQYV. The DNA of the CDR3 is TGTGCCAGCAGCTTAGGCCCCCTAGGGACTTACGAGCAGTACGTC.

DNA for the CDR3: TGCGCCAGCAGCTTGGAATGGGGGGAAGAGACCCAGTACTTC. Its translation: CASSLEWGEETQYF. The chain has TRBV5-1 and TRBJ2-5; D possibly corresponds to TRBD2 (6 bases). Trimming pared 0 bases from V and 3 bases from J, leaving 9 bases between. Germline lookup yields CDR1 SGHRS and CDR2 YFSETQ. The CDR3 totals 14 residues.

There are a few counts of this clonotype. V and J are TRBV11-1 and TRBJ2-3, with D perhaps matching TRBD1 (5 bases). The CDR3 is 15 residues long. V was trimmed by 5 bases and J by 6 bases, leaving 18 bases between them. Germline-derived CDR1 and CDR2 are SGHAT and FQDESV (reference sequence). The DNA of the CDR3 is TGTGCCAGCAGCCCCCGGGCAGGGCCCCTTGATACGCAGTATTTT. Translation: CASSPRAGPLDTQYF.

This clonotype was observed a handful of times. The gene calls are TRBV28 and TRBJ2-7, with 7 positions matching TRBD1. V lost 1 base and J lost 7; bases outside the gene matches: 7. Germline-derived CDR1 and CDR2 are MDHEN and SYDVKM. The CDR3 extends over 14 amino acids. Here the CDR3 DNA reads TGTGCCAGCAGTTTATCGGACAGGCCTAGTGAGCAGTACGTC. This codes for CASSLSDRPSEQYV.

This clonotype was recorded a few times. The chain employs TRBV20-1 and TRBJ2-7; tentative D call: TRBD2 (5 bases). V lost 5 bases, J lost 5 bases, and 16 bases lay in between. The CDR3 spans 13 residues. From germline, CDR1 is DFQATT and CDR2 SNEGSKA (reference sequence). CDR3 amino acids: CSAPAFERHEQYV. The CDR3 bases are TGCAGTGCTCCCGCGTTCGAGCGGCACGAGCAGTACGTC.

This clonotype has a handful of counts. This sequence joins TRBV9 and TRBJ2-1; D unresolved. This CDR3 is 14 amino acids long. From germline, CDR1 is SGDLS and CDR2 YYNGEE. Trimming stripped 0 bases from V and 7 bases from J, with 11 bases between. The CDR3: CASSVAGNQNEQFF. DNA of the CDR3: TGTGCCAGCAGCGTAGCAGGCAACCAAAATGAGCAGTTCTTC.

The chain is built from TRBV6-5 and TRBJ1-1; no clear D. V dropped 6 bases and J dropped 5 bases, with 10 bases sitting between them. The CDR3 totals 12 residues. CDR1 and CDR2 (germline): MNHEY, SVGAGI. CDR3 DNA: TGTGCCAGCAGAGATGGGCGGACTGAAGCTTTCTTT. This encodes CASRDGRTEAFF.

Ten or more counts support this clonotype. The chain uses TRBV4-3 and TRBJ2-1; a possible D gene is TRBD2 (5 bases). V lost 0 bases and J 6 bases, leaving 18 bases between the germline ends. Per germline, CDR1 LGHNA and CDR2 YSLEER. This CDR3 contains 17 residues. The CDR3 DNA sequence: TGCGCCAGCAGCCAAGAAGGACCTTCAAACGCGGGCAATGAGCAGTTCTTC. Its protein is CASSQEGPSNAGNEQFF.

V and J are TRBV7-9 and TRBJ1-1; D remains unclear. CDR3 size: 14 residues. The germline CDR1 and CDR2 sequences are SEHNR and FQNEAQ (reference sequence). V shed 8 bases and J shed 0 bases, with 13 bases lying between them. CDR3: CASLGIDVNTEAFF. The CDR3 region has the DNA TGTGCCAGCTTGGGCATAGACGTGAACACTGAAGCTTTCTTT.

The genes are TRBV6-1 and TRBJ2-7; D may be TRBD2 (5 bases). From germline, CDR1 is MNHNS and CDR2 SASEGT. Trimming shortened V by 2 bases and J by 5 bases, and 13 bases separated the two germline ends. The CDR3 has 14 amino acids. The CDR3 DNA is TGTGCCAGCAGTGAAAACTTCTGGGAGCACGAGCAGTACTTC. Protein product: CASSENFWEHEQYF.

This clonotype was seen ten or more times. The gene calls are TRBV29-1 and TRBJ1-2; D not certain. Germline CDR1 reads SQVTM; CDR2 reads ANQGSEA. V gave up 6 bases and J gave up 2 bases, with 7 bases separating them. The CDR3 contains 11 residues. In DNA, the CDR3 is TGCAGCGTAGGGCAGAACTATGGCTACACCTTC. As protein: CSVGQNYGYTF.

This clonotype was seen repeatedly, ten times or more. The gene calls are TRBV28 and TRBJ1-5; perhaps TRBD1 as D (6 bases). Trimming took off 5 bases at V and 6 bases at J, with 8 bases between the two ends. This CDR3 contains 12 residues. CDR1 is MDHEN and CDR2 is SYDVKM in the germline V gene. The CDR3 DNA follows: TGTGCCAGCAGTCCGACAGGTCAGCCCCAGCATTTT. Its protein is CASSPTGQPQHF.

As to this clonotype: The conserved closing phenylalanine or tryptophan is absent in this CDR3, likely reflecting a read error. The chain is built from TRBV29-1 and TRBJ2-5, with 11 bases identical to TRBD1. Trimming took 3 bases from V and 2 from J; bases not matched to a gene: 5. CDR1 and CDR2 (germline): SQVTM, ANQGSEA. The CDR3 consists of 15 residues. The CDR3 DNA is TGCAGCGTTGAGGATGGGACAGGGGGACAAGAGACCCAGTACTAC. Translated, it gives CSVEDGTGGQETQYY.

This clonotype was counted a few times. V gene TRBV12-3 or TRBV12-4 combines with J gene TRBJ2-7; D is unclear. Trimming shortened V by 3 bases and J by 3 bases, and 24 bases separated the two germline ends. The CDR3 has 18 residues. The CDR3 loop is CASSFSPAPPPLYYEQYF. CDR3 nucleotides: TGTGCCAGCAGTTTTTCTCCTGCACCTCCACCGCTGTACTACGAGCAGTACTTC.

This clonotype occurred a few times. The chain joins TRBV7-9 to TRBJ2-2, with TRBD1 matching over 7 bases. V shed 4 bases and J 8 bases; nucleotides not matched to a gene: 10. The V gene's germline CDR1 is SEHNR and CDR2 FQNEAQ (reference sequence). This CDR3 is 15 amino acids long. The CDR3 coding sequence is TGTGCCAGCAGCTCTTCGACAGGGCTCGGAGGGGAGCTGTTTTTT. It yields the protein CASSSSTGLGGELFF.

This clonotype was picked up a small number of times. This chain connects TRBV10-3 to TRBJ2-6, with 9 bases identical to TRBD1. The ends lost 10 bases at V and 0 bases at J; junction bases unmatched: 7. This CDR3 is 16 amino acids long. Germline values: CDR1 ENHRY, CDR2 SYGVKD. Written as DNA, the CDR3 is TGTGCCACCACGGGACAGGGTTACTCTGGGGCCAACGTCCTGACTTTC. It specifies CATTGQGYSGANVLTF.

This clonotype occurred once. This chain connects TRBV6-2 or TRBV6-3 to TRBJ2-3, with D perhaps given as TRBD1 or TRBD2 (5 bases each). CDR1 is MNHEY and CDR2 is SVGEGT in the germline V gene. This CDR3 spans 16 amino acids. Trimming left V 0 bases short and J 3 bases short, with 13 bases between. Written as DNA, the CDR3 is TGTGCCAGCAGTTACTCCCTCGGGGCAGCTACAGATACGCAGTATTTT. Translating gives CASSYSLGAATDTQYF.

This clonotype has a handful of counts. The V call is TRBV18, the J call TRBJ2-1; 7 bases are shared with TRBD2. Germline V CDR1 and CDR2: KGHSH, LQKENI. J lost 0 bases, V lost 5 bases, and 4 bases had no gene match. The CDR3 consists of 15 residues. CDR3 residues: CASSSTSHSYNEQFF. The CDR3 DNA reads TGTGCCAGCTCATCGACTAGCCACTCCTACAATGAGCAGTTCTTC.

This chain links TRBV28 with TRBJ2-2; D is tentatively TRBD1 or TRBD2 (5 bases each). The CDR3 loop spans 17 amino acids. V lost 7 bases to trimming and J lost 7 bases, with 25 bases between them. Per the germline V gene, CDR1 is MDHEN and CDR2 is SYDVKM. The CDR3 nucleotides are TGTGCCAGCAAAGCCAATGGAGGCAGGGCGAGTGGCGGGGAGCTGTTTTTT. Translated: CASKANGGRASGGELFF.

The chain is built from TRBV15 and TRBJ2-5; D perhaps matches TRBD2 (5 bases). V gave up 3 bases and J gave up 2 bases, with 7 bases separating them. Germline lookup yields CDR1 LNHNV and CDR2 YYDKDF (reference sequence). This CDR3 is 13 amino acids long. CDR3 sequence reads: CATSSRRQETQYF. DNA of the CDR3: TGTGCCACCAGCAGCAGGAGGCAAGAGACCCAGTACTTC.

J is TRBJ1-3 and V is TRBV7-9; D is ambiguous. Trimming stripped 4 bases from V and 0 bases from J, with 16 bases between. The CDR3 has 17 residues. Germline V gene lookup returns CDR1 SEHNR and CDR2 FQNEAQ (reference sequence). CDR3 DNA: TGTGCCAGCAGCTCGACGATGACACTGTACTCTGGAAACACCATATATTTT. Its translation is CASSSTMTLYSGNTIYF. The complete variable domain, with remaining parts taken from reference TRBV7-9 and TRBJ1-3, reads DTGVSQNPRHKITKRGQNVTFRCDPISEHNRLYWYRQTLGQGPEFLTYFQNEAQLEKSRLLSDRFSAERPKGSFSTLEIQRTEQGDSAMYLCASSSTMTLYSGNTIYFGEGSWLTVV.

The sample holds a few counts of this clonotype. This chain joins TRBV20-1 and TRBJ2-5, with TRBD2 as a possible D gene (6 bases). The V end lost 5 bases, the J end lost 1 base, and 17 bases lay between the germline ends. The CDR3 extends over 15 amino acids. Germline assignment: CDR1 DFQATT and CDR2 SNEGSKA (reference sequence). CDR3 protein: CSAPLRRASQETQYF. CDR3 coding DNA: TGCAGTGCTCCCCTTAGGAGGGCCAGCCAAGAGACCCAGTACTTC.

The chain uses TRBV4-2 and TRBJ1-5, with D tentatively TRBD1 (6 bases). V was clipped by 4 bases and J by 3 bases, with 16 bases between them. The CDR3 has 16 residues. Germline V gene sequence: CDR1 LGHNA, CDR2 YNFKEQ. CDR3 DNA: TGTGCCAGCAGCCCAAGTCAGGACAGATACAATCAGCCCCAGCATTTT. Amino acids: CASSPSQDRYNQPQHF.

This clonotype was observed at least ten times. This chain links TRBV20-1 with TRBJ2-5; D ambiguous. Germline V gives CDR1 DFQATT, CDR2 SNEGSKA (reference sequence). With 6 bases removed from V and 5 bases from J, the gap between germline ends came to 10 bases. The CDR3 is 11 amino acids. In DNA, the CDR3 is TGCAGTGCGGTCGGGTGGGAGACCCAGTACTTC. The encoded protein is CSAVGWETQYF.

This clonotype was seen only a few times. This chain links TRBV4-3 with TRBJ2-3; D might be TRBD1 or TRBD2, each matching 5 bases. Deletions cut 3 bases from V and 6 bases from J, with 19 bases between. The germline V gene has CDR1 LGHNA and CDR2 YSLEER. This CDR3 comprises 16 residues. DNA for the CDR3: TGCGCCAGCAGCCACGGCGGGCAGCCCGCAGGGGATACGCAGTATTTT. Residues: CASSHGGQPAGDTQYF.

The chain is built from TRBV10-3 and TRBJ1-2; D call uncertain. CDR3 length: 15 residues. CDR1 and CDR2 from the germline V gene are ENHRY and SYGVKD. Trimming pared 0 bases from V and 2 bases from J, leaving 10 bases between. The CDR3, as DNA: TGTGCCATCAGTGAGTCGGCCAAAGCGAACTATGGCTACACCTTC. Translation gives CAISESAKANYGYTF.

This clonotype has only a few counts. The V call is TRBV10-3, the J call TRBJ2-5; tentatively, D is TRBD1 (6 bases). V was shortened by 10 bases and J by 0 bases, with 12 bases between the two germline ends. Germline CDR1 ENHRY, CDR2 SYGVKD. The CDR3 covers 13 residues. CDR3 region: CATGAVDQETQYF. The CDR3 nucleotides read TGTGCCACAGGGGCCGTGGACCAAGAGACCCAGTACTTC.

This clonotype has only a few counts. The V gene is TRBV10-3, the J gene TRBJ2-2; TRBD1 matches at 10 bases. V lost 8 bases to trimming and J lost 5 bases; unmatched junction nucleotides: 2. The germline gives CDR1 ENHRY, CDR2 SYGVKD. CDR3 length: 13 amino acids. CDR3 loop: CAIGTGETGELFF. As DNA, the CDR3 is TGTGCCATCGGGACAGGGGAGACCGGGGAGCTGTTTTTT.

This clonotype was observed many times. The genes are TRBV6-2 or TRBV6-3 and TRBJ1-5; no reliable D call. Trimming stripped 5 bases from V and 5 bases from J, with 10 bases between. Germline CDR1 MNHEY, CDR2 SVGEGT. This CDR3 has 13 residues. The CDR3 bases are TGTGCCAGCAGTGAGACAACTTATCAGCCCCAGCATTTT. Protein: CASSETTYQPQHF.